The next 9 T cell receptor beta chains were all read from a single sample in a study of glioma-infiltrating T cells after dendritic cell vaccination. Time point meaning: after dendritic cell vaccination, including at tumor progression/relapse. Sequencing used immunoSEQ multiplex PCR; TCRdb keeps in-frame clones, though not all of them. This sample has about 110,000 clones, with nearly 90% found just once. The source was blood, collected after dendritic cell vaccination. The receptors come from a human donor with glioblastoma.

This rearrangement joins TRBV5-1 to TRBJ1-4; 7 bases are shared with TRBD1. CDR3 length equals 17 residues. CDR1 and CDR2 (germline): SGHRS, YFSETQ. V shed 4 bases, J shed 7 bases, and the junction held 16 bases outside the gene matches. CDR3: CASSSFTTGSDSEKLFF. The DNA of the CDR3 is TGCGCCAGCAGCAGCTTCACGACAGGGTCTGACAGTGAAAAACTGTTTTTT.

The chain carries TRBV5-6 and TRBJ2-1; 13 bases are shared with TRBD2. The CDR3 runs 15 residues. The V gene end was trimmed by 2 bases and the J gene end by 6 bases; junction bases not matched to a gene: 2. Germline V gene lookup returns CDR1 SGHDT and CDR2 YYEEEE. The CDR3 nucleotides read TGTGCCAGCAGCTTCGGACTAGCGGGAGTCAATGAGCAGTTCTTC. Encoded protein: CASSFGLAGVNEQFF.

The rearrangement joins TRBV6-1 to TRBJ2-1, with 8 bases that match TRBD2. CDR1 is MNHNS and CDR2 is SASEGT in the germline V gene. V was clipped by 3 bases and J by 6 bases; unmatched bases: 7. The CDR3 has 15 amino acids. CDR3 sequence: CASSDGIAGFNEQFF. The DNA of the CDR3 is TGTGCCAGCAGTGATGGAATAGCGGGATTCAATGAGCAGTTCTTC.

The rearrangement links TRBV5-5 to TRBJ2-7; 14 bases are shared with TRBD2. The CDR3 spans 17 residues. From germline, CDR1 is SGHKS and CDR2 YYEKEE (reference sequence). V trimming: 4 bases; J trimming: 0 bases; junction bases outside the gene matches: 6. CDR3 sequence (DNA): TGTGCCAGCAGCGGGGGACTAGCGGGGGCCTTCTCCTACGAGCAGTACTTC. Encoded protein: CASSGGLAGAFSYEQYF.

The chain employs TRBV18 and TRBJ1-1; 7 nucleotides agree with TRBD1. The trim removed 5 bases at V and 1 base at J, leaving 4 bases unmatched. CDR3 length: 14 amino acids. Germline CDR1 and CDR2: KGHSH and LQKENI. In DNA form, the CDR3 reads TGTGCCAGCTCAGCCGGGACAGCGAACACTGAAGCTTTCTTT. Its protein is CASSAGTANTEAFF.

V gene TRBV4-1 combines with J gene TRBJ2-3, with 8 positions matching TRBD2. Germline assignment: CDR1 MGHRA and CDR2 YSYEKL. The ends lost 5 bases at V and 3 bases at J; junction bases unmatched: 7. The CDR3 runs 15 residues. The CDR3 nucleotides read TGCGCCAGCAGCGGAGGGGCTAGCGGGACAGATACGCAGTATTTT. Protein product: CASSGGASGTDTQYF.

V is TRBV10-1 and J is TRBJ1-1; the D is unclear. The V end lost 3 bases, the J end lost 1 base, and 6 bases lay between the germline ends. The CDR3 is 13 residues long. Germline assignment: CDR1 WNHNN and CDR2 SYGVQD (reference sequence). CDR3 amino acids: CASSDRGNTEAFF. CDR3 in DNA: TGCGCCAGCAGTGACCGGGGGAACACTGAAGCTTTCTTT.

This chain connects TRBV18 to TRBJ2-2; possibly TRBD2 for D (6 bases). The V and J ends lost 5 bases and 6 bases respectively, with 10 bases between them. Germline V gives CDR1 KGHSH, CDR2 LQKENI. The CDR3 spans 13 residues. CDR3 sequence reads: CASSSGVPGELFF. In DNA, the CDR3 is TGTGCCAGCTCATCGGGGGTGCCCGGGGAGCTGTTTTTT.

The V and J genes are TRBV7-9 and TRBJ2-5; TRBD2 aligns across 7 bases. This CDR3 region has 13 residues. The V gene's germline CDR1 is SEHNR and CDR2 FQNEAQ (reference sequence). The ends lost 6 bases at V and 5 bases at J; junction bases unmatched: 6. CDR3: CASSPTSVETQYF. The CDR3 coding sequence is TGTGCCAGCAGTCCTACTAGCGTGGAGACCCAGTACTTC.